This is a list of T cell receptor beta chains from one sample in a study of blood T cells in healthy people across ages. TCRdb reprocessed the 5' RACE reads with MiXCR, giving one entry per CDR3 protein. The profile shows hundreds of thousands of distinct CDR3 sequences, around 50% of them singletons. What was sequenced was blood. Every receptor here comes from a man in his forties or fifties in good health. CDR3s leave out the opening cysteine and the closing phenylalanine or tryptophan. Fields, in order: CDR3 length, V gene, J gene, CDR3 protein.

len: 12
v_gene: TRBV7-2
j_gene: TRBJ2-7
CDR3aa: ASSPQVGTYEQY

len: 16
v_gene: TRBV24-1
j_gene: TRBJ2-3
CDR3aa: ATSDPLSASGDSDTQY

len: 11
v_gene: TRBV2
j_gene: -
CDR3aa: ASSVGLMYEQY

len: 17
v_gene: TRBV20-1
j_gene: TRBJ2-1
CDR3aa: SARPEFSGGALTYNEQF

len: 12
v_gene: TRBV29-1
j_gene: TRBJ2-5
CDR3aa: SVERSQSQETQY

len: 15
v_gene: TRBV7-8
j_gene: TRBJ2-7
CDR3aa: ASSLVRLGRERYEQY

len: 11
v_gene: TRBV12-3/TRBV12-4
j_gene: TRBJ2-7
CDR3aa: ASRRTGSYEQY

len: 13
v_gene: TRBV9
j_gene: TRBJ1-6
CDR3aa: ASSAETQRWSPLH

len: 15
v_gene: TRBV6-2/TRBV6-3
j_gene: -
CDR3aa: ASSYSKAADIPYEQF

len: 12
v_gene: TRBV28
j_gene: TRBJ1-2
CDR3aa: ASRGTGDVSGYT

len: 13
v_gene: TRBV27
j_gene: TRBJ2-4
CDR3aa: ASSLYPAGVNEQY

len: 14
v_gene: TRBV7-9
j_gene: TRBJ1-4
CDR3aa: ASSSTRVGENEKLF

len: 14
v_gene: TRBV20-1
j_gene: TRBJ2-3
CDR3aa: SAREPTSMGVDTQY

len: 14
v_gene: TRBV15
j_gene: TRBJ2-7
CDR3aa: ATSAQSGTPSYEQY

len: 16
v_gene: TRBV5-5
j_gene: TRBJ2-7
CDR3aa: ASSPGTSGGSSIYEQY

len: 9
v_gene: TRBV5-1
j_gene: TRBJ2-3
CDR3aa: ASTQADTQY

len: 12
v_gene: TRBV6-1
j_gene: TRBJ2-5
CDR3aa: ASTRVWSQETQY

len: 12
v_gene: TRBV20-1
j_gene: TRBJ1-2
CDR3aa: SARDTGTAYGYT

len: 20
v_gene: TRBV4-3
j_gene: TRBJ2-1
CDR3aa: ASSQGLSRGGQGLIYYNEQF

len: 14
v_gene: TRBV10-3
j_gene: TRBJ2-3
CDR3aa: AISQTSGGSTDTQY

len: 12
v_gene: TRBV12-3/TRBV12-4
j_gene: -
CDR3aa: ASSLIGQGYEQY

len: 13
v_gene: TRBV15
j_gene: TRBJ2-4
CDR3aa: ATTDGTATTNIQY

len: 15
v_gene: TRBV5-1
j_gene: TRBJ1-6
CDR3aa: ASSLGSGAQPNSPLH

len: 12
v_gene: TRBV7-2
j_gene: -
CDR3aa: ASSFDNSYNEQY

len: 13
v_gene: TRBV15
j_gene: TRBJ2-5
CDR3aa: ATSRILFREETQY